This section outlines one T cell receptor beta chain sequence together with its context. Antigen: not known. The data were obtained in a study of T cells after posttransplantation cyclophosphamide. Whole-study results and caveats: Recipient CMV seropositivity and CMV reactivation strongly tracked TRB clonality.

The naive gate required viable CD3+CD4+ or CD3+CD8+ cells with CCR7+CD45RA+CD45RO-CD95-CD27+CD28+ phenotype. CDR1 SSHAT and CDR2 FNYEAQ come from the germline V gene (reference sequence). The CDR3 is 15 residues long. V lost 4 bases, J lost 3 bases, and 4 bases stayed unmatched. This table comes from immunoSEQ multiplex PCR, and its TCRdb copy is limited to in-frame clones, with some not included. This sample carries about 16,000 clones, around 94% of them seen once, and the ten largest clones take 0.27%. The source of this sequence is a woman aged 50 to 65 in good health and a related stem cell transplant donor. This chain joins TRBV7-7 and TRBJ2-2, with 8 bases matching TRBD1. Material for sequencing was naive CD4+ T cells sorted from blood. The CDR3 DNA is TGTGCCAGCAGCTCCGGACAGGGCGACACCGGGGAGCTGTTTTTT. It is translated as CASSSGQGDTGELFF.